These 28 T cell receptor beta chains were all obtained from the same sample, sequenced in a study of control samples from healthy donors and cancer patients. Generated by immunoSEQ multiplex PCR, the TCRdb table keeps only in-frame clones and is missing some. This sample has 350,000 to 450,000 clones; over 75% occur once, and the top ten carry just under 6.5%. The sequencing sample was made of PBMCs. Receptors were obtained from a man aged 35 to 55 with head and neck cancer.

The chain is built from TRBV7-2 and TRBJ2-1; either TRBD1 or TRBD2 may fit D (6 bases each). CDR1 and CDR2 (germline): SGHTA, FQGNSA. Trimming left V 1 base short and J 8 bases short, with 15 bases between. The CDR3 consists of 15 residues. The CDR3 sequence: CASSLEQGGLDEQFF. The CDR3 coding sequence is TGTGCCAGCAGCTTAGAACAGGGAGGTTTGGATGAGCAGTTCTTC. Using reference TRBV7-2 and TRBJ2-1 for the parts outside the CDR3, the full variable domain is GAGVSQSPSNKVTEKGKDVELRCDPISGHTALYWYRQSLGQGLEFLIYFQGNSAPDKSGLPSDRFSAERTGGSVSTLTIQRTQQEDSAVYLCASSLEQGGLDEQFFGPGTRLTVL.

This chain joins TRBV13 and TRBJ1-1, with 8 nucleotides matching TRBD1. Looked up from germline, CDR1 is PRHDT and CDR2 is FYEKMQ (reference sequence). V lost 3 bases to trimming and J lost 0 bases; unmatched junction nucleotides: 6. This CDR3 comprises 16 residues. The CDR3 spells CASSFRTGIMNTEAFF. The DNA of the CDR3 is TGTGCCAGCAGCTTCAGGACAGGGATCATGAACACTGAAGCTTTCTTT.

V and J are TRBV27 and TRBJ2-7; D call uncertain. The CDR3 spans 14 residues. Trimming left V 2 bases short and J 0 bases short, with 8 bases between. Germline-derived CDR1 and CDR2 are MNHEY and SMNVEV (reference sequence). CDR3 residues: CASSLTMSSYEQYF. Here the CDR3 DNA reads TGTGCCAGCAGTTTAACTATGAGCTCCTACGAGCAGTACTTC.

The gene calls are TRBV19 and TRBJ2-6; perhaps TRBD1 as D (5 bases). The germline V and J ends were trimmed by 5 bases and 0 bases, with 8 bases remaining between them. CDR1 and CDR2 (germline): LNHDA, SQIVND (reference sequence). The CDR3 is 15 amino acids. DNA for the CDR3: TGTGCCAGTAGTTACAGGTACTCTGGGGCCAACGTCCTGACTTTC. Translation gives CASSYRYSGANVLTF.

The chain recombines TRBV5-6 with TRBJ2-3; 8 nucleotides match TRBD1. J gave up 2 bases and V 3 bases, and 8 bases lay outside the gene matches. The CDR3 covers 16 residues. The germline gives CDR1 SGHDT, CDR2 YYEEEE. The CDR3 loop reads CASSSPTGAFTDTQYF. The CDR3 DNA is TGTGCCAGCAGCTCCCCGACAGGGGCCTTCACAGATACGCAGTATTTT.

The chain carries TRBV3-1 (or the pseudogene TRBV3-2) and TRBJ2-5; D gene unclear. The CDR3 loop spans 12 amino acids. V lost 2 bases and J 4 bases, leaving 5 bases between the germline ends. The germline CDR1 and CDR2 sequences are LGHDT and YNNKEL (reference sequence). In DNA form, the CDR3 reads TGTGCCAGCAGCCAAAATCGAGAGACCCAGTACTTC. It encodes CASSQNRETQYF.

This chain joins TRBV30 and TRBJ1-3; no firm D call. Trimming stripped 0 bases from V and 0 bases from J, with 9 bases between. The CDR3 totals 15 residues. The germline CDR1 and CDR2 sequences are GTSNPN and SVGIG (reference sequence). CDR3 loop: CAWSVIGRSGNTIYF. The CDR3 DNA reads TGTGCCTGGAGTGTTATCGGGCGCTCTGGAAACACCATATATTTT.

V usage is TRBV7-2 and J usage is TRBJ2-3, with D possibly TRBD2 on 7 matching bases. This CDR3 has 16 residues. Trimming cost V 1 base and J 3 bases, with 14 bases left between them. Germline CDR1 SGHTA, CDR2 FQGNSA. As DNA, the CDR3 is TGTGCCAGCAGCTTAGGTCGGGGGGCTAGGACAGATACGCAGTATTTT. This translates into CASSLGRGARTDTQYF.

This clone was picked up a small number of times. The chain employs TRBV4-1 and TRBJ1-2, with D perhaps TRBD1 (6 bases). Germline values: CDR1 MGHRA, CDR2 YSYEKL. CDR3 length: 14 residues. V shed 0 bases and J shed 8 bases, with 13 bases lying between them. The CDR3 coding sequence is TGCGCCAGCAGCCAAGAATTAGGGGGAGGAGGCTACACCTTC. This translates into CASSQELGGGGYTF.

J is TRBJ1-2 and V is TRBV3-1 (or the pseudogene TRBV3-2), with TRBD1 matching over 7 bases. The trim removed 5 bases at V and 2 bases at J, leaving 2 bases unmatched. Germline V CDR1 and CDR2: LGHDT, YNNKEL (reference sequence). This CDR3 comprises 13 residues. CDR3 in DNA: TGTGCCAGCAGCACGGGACAGAACTATGGCTACACCTTC. This translates into CASSTGQNYGYTF.

The gene calls are TRBV4-2 and TRBJ2-1; no clear D. This CDR3 has 17 amino acids. The V end lost 0 bases, the J end lost 0 bases, and 12 bases lay between the germline ends. Germline V gives CDR1 LGHNA, CDR2 YNFKEQ. The CDR3 DNA sequence: TGTGCCAGCAGCCAAGATCAAACGAAGAGCTCCTACAATGAGCAGTTCTTC. Translating gives CASSQDQTKSSYNEQFF.

Ten or more counts support this clone. This sequence joins TRBV6-4 and TRBJ2-3; 10 bases align to TRBD1. CDR1 is MRHNA, CDR2 SNTAGT, per germline. The CDR3 runs to 15 residues. The V and J ends lost 2 bases and 2 bases, in that order; junction bases with no gene match: 1. The DNA of the CDR3 is TGTGCCAGCAGTGACGGGACAGGGGCCACAGATACGCAGTATTTT. Translation: CASSDGTGATDTQYF.

This chain uses TRBV5-5 with TRBJ2-7, with no clear D. Germline assignment: CDR1 SGHKS and CDR2 YYEKEE (reference sequence). This CDR3 has 14 residues. Trimming removed 0 bases from V and 6 bases from J, with 13 bases in between. The CDR3 here is CASSLDSTTLEQYF. As DNA, the CDR3 is TGTGCCAGCAGCTTGGATTCGACGACACTCGAGCAGTACTTC.

The V and J genes are TRBV21-1 and TRBJ2-2; TRBD2, the table's D call, was not compared with the DNA. TRBV21-1 is tagged as a pseudogene. The length of the CDR3 is 16 residues. CDR3 in amino acids: CASSVGLAGDNGELFF. CDR3 sequence (DNA): TGTGCCAGCAGCGTCGGACTAGCGGGAGATAACGGGGAGCTGTTTTTT.

This clone occurred once. The rearrangement joins TRBV6-6 to TRBJ2-7; D is possibly TRBD1 (6 bases). This CDR3 comprises 15 residues. Per germline, CDR1 MNHNY and CDR2 SVGAGI (reference sequence). Trimming removed 2 bases at V and 3 bases at J, with 14 bases between. DNA for the CDR3: TGTGCCAGCAGTTACCCCGAACGACAGGTCTACGAGCAGTACTTC. It yields the protein CASSYPERQVYEQYF.

The chain carries TRBV6-2 or TRBV6-3 and TRBJ1-2, with D perhaps TRBD1 (6 bases). Trimming stripped 5 bases from V and 0 bases from J, with 13 bases between. The germline V gene encodes CDR1 MNHEY and CDR2 SVGEGT. The CDR3 runs 15 residues. The CDR3 region has the DNA TGTGCCAGCAGTACTGGACAGCGAGCTAACTATGGCTACACCTTC. Residues: CASSTGQRANYGYTF.

The V and J genes are TRBV7-3 and TRBJ2-3; D gene ambiguous. V was pared by 2 bases and J by 11 bases, with 26 bases between. Germline V gives CDR1 SGHTA, CDR2 FQGTGA. This CDR3 has 17 residues. Here the CDR3 reads CASSLLPFPTASGLQYF. CDR3 DNA sequence: TGTGCCAGCAGCTTATTGCCGTTCCCTACAGCCTCGGGCCTGCAGTATTTT.

This chain's CDR3 is CASSPGQGVYEQYF. CDR3 in DNA: TGTGCCAGCAGTCCGGGACAGGGTGTGTACGAGCAGTACTTC. V and J are TRBV6-2 or TRBV6-3 and TRBJ2-7; 9 bases agree with TRBD1. The trim removed 5 bases at V and 4 bases at J, leaving 6 bases unmatched. The CDR3 spans 14 residues. Germline V gene data show CDR1 as MNHEY and CDR2 as SVGEGT.

The V gene is TRBV6-5, the J gene TRBJ2-6; weak D call: TRBD1 (6 bases). The CDR3 runs 13 residues. Looked up from germline, CDR1 is MNHEY and CDR2 is SVGAGI. CDR3: CATGSSGANVLTF. As DNA, the CDR3 is TGTGCGACAGGAAGCTCTGGGGCCAACGTCCTGACTTTC.

The chain has TRBV5-5 and TRBJ2-7; 7 bases match TRBD1. This CDR3 is 15 amino acids long. Losses at the gene ends were 1 base for V and 3 bases for J; bases not matched to a gene: 7. Germline V gene data show CDR1 as SGHKS and CDR2 as YYEKEE (reference sequence). The CDR3 DNA sequence: TGTGCCAGCAGCTTGTTGGCAGGGGGAGACTACGAGCAGTACTTC. It encodes CASSLLAGGDYEQYF.

This clone was seen once. This chain connects TRBV11-2 to TRBJ1-2, with 8 bases lining up with TRBD1. The CDR3 extends over 15 amino acids. The germline V gene encodes CDR1 SGHAT and CDR2 FQNNGV. The V and J ends lost 3 bases and 5 bases, in that order; junction bases with no gene match: 8. The CDR3 protein is CASSFSQGASYGYTF. DNA of the CDR3: TGTGCCAGCAGCTTTTCGCAGGGGGCGAGTTATGGCTACACCTTC.

This chain links TRBV5-1 with TRBJ2-3; TRBD2 matches at 10 bases. With 7 bases clipped from V and 3 bases from J, the junction kept 5 bases outside the gene matches. The CDR3 loop spans 14 amino acids. Germline values: CDR1 SGHRS, CDR2 YFSETQ. The CDR3 is CASGVAGGTDTQYF. CDR3 sequence (DNA): TGCGCCAGCGGCGTAGCGGGGGGTACAGATACGCAGTATTTT.

The chain joins TRBV6-2 or TRBV6-3 to TRBJ1-5; 9 positions match TRBD1. The ends lost 6 bases at V and 2 bases at J; junction bases unmatched: 11. CDR3 length: 17 amino acids. CDR1 is MNHEY and CDR2 is SVGEGT in the germline V gene. CDR3 DNA: TGTGCCAGCAGCCATCGGACAGGGGAGGGGGGCAATCAGCCCCAGCATTTT. Its translation is CASSHRTGEGGNQPQHF.

This chain uses TRBV9 with TRBJ2-1, with 8 bases fitting TRBD2. With 6 bases clipped from V and 2 bases from J, the junction kept 7 bases outside the gene matches. Per germline, CDR1 SGDLS and CDR2 YYNGEE. The CDR3 is 15 amino acids. The CDR3 loop is CASTRGGGPYNEQFF. The CDR3 DNA reads as TGTGCCAGCACCCGAGGCGGGGGGCCCTACAATGAGCAGTTCTTC.

The chain uses TRBV16 and TRBJ1-1; 8 nucleotides line up with TRBD1. This CDR3 has 15 amino acids. With V trimmed by 4 bases and J by 3 bases, 7 bases remained unmatched. CDR1 and CDR2 (germline): KGHSY, FQNENV. The chain's CDR3 is CASSPDRGWYTEAFF. The DNA for the CDR3 is TGTGCCAGCAGCCCAGACAGGGGATGGTACACTGAAGCTTTCTTT.

The chain links TRBV5-1 to TRBJ1-1, with unresolved D. This CDR3 has 14 amino acids. Germline loops: CDR1 SGHRS, CDR2 YFSETQ. V shed 1 base and J shed 6 bases, with 13 bases lying between them. For the CDR3, the DNA is TGCGCCAGCAGCTTGACCGAACAACTCGCTGAAGCTTTCTTT. Amino acid sequence: CASSLTEQLAEAFF.

This clone occurred once. The chain recombines TRBV5-4 with TRBJ2-3, with 7 bases identical to TRBD2. Germline V gene lookup returns CDR1 SGHNT and CDR2 YYREEE (reference sequence). V was pared by 4 bases and J by 6 bases, with 8 bases of the junction left unmatched. The CDR3 covers 14 residues. This CDR3 reads CASSGDGGSDTQYF. For the CDR3, the DNA is TGTGCCAGCAGCGGGGACGGGGGGAGCGATACGCAGTATTTT.

The V gene is TRBV10-3, the J gene TRBJ1-3; TRBD1 might be the D (6 bases). The germline gives CDR1 ENHRY, CDR2 SYGVKD. The CDR3 is 15 amino acids. V lost 0 bases, J lost 4 bases, and 10 bases lay in between. The CDR3 protein is CAISESGGSGNTIYF. CDR3 nucleotides: TGTGCCATCAGTGAGTCTGGGGGCTCAGGAAACACCATATATTTT.